This T cell receptor beta chain was sequenced during a study of blood T cell repertoires in COVID-19. About the study: Sites across the United States, Italy and Spain contributed samples from acute and convalescent COVID-19.

Only in-frame clones appear in the TCRdb table, and some are missing; sequencing was by immunoSEQ multiplex PCR. The sample contains some 150,000 clones, about 80% of which appear only once. This clonotype originated in a human donor in a cohort sampled during active COVID-19. Sequencing used peripheral blood.

The CDR3 reads CASSVGQGANYGYTF. The CDR3 region has the DNA TGCGCCAGCAGCGTGGGACAGGGGGCTAACTATGGCTACACCTTC. The V gene is TRBV5-1, the J gene TRBJ1-2, with TRBD1 matching over 11 bases. This CDR3 has 15 residues. Germline values: CDR1 SGHRS, CDR2 YFSETQ. V trimming: 4 bases; J trimming: 0 bases; junction bases outside the gene matches: 2.